In its sample, the clone carrying this T cell receptor beta chain was seen a few times. The source of the sample is a study of response to subunit inactivated influenza vaccine. TCRdb itself ran the RT-PCR reads through MiXCR, one entry per CDR3 protein. The data show 650,000 to 800,000 distinct CDR3 sequences, with 11% to 15% seen just once and 6.5% to 8.5% held by the top ten. This CDR3 spans 13 amino acids. Germline V gene lookup returns CDR1 DFQATT and CDR2 SNEGSKA (reference sequence). The TCR sequence derives from a man aged 50 or older who received an inactivated influenza vaccine. Sequences were derived from PBMCs from blood, sampled about 14 days before vaccination. The V and J genes are TRBV20-1 and TRBJ2-7; 8 bases are a match to TRBD1. The CDR3, as DNA: TGCTCCTCGAGGACAGGGAGGTCCTACGAGCAGTACTTC. Amino acids: CSSRTGRSYEQYF.